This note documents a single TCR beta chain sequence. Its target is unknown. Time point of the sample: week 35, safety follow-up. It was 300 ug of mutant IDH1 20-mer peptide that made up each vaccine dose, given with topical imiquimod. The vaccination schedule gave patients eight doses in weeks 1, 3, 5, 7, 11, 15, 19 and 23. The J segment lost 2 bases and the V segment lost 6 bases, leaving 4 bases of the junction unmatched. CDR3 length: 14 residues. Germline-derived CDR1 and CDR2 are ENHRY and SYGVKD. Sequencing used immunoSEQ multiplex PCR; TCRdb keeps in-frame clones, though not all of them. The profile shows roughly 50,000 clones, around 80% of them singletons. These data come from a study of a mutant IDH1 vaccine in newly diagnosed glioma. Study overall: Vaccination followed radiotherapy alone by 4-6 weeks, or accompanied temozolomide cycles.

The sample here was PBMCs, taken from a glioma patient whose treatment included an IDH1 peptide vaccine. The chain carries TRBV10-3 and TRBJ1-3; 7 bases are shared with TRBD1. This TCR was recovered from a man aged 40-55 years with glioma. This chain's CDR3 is CAIRQGSAGNTIYF. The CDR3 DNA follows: TGTGCCATCAGACAGGGGTCGGCTGGAAACACCATATATTTT.